Sequencing of this TCR beta chain was carried out in a study of cytomegalovirus exposure and HLA in healthy donors. General study points: When a later analysis compared HLA-associated TCR beta chains with equally common others, the HLA-associated chains turned out to be more clonally expanded and to have lower generation probabilities.

With regard to this clone: Its matching antigen is unknown.

In the PCR, 60 Vbeta and 13 Jbeta primers were used. Assay used: immunoSEQ multiplex PCR; TCRdb lists only in-frame clones, some missing. This table holds 50,000 to 65,000 clones, 60% to 80% found once. CDR1 MRHNA and CDR2 SNTAGT come from the germline V gene. The CDR3 is 20 residues long. The V and J ends lost 4 bases and 4 bases respectively, with 32 bases between them. Whereas donors were nominally healthy upon sampling, unrecorded immune exposures were probable. The J gene is TRBJ2-7, the V gene TRBV6-4; possibly TRBD2 for D (6 bases). This sequence was found in a woman aged 40 to 50 in good health and CMV-seropositive. Sequencing input: PBMCs. The DNA for the CDR3 is TGTGCCAGCAGTGTTTCAAGGACACGGGAGAGAACCCCCCACGAGTACGAGCAGTACTTC. Translation: CASSVSRTRERTPHEYEQYF.